This TCR beta chain was retrieved from a study of shared clonotypes between healthy human individuals. Study conclusions and caveats: Among a few donors, roughly 5.5% of naive CD4 clonotypes were found in common.

Sequencing used immunoSEQ multiplex PCR; TCRdb keeps in-frame clones, though not all of them. The sample includes 1 million to 1.2 million clones, 77% of them seen just once. This CDR3 region has 12 residues. Germline CDR1 reads GTSNPN; CDR2 reads SVGIG (reference sequence). Details on this clone: Its antigen is unknown.

The clonotype originates from a man aged 18-30 years in good health. Some clones in this sample may be carry-over from other donors' samples. Sequencing used memory CD4+ T cells from PBMCs. Sample subset: CD45RA-negative fraction. The rearrangement links TRBV30 to TRBJ2-1, with a weak D call TRBD1 (6 bases). The CDR3 bases are TGTCAGGGGCTTACTAAAGGCGATGAGCAGTTCTTC. Translation: CQGLTKGDEQFF.